This is a list of T cell receptor beta chains from one sample in a study of molecular identifiers for immune sequencing clone quantification. Each CDR3 protein gets one entry after TCRdb re-called the PCR reads with MiXCR. This sample has a few hundred thousand distinct CDR3 sequences, with roughly a quarter found just once. The sample consisted of naive CD8+ T cells from blood, with Jurkat cell RNA spiked in. Receptors originate from a human donor in good health. Some libraries in this study had Jurkat cell RNA spiked in. CDR3s include the opening cysteine and the closing phenylalanine or tryptophan. The D gene is left open where the match is weak. Expanded clones are given a class, and other clones once, few, many or no size at all.

d_gene	abundance	v_gene	j_gene	CDR3aa
NA	few	TRBV7-6	TRBJ2-3	CASSSLAGSYDTQYF
NA	many	TRBV9	TRBJ2-2	CASSPTSGVTGELFF
NA	few	TRBV7-9	TRBJ1-2	CASSHTKGQLAPDYTF
TRBD2	many	TRBV5-1	TRBJ2-3	CASSPGTSSHTDTQYF
NA	NA	TRBV2	TRBJ2-4	CASSDPELAKNIQYF
NA	many	TRBV14	TRBJ1-1	CASSQGPLPGYGDTEAFF
TRBD1	NA	TRBV6-6	TRBJ1-5	CASIGDRYSNQPQHF
NA	many	TRBV6-5	TRBJ2-3	CASSYSERISDTQYF
TRBD2	NA	TRBV6-2/TRBV6-3	TRBJ2-1	CASSYSIAGSYNEQFF
NA	many	TRBV24-1	TRBJ2-3	CATSAPTVGRVTDTQYF
NA	NA	TRBV4-1	TRBJ1-2	CASSQGESGFGNYGYTF
NA	NA	TRBV30	TRBJ1-1	CAFSGRSTEAFF
TRBD1	NA	TRBV11-2	TRBJ1-1	CASSPGDSLLGTEAFF
TRBD2	NA	TRBV6-2/TRBV6-3	TRBJ2-7	CASSSTRLAGDEQYF
NA	many	TRBV6-6	TRBJ2-7	CASSYGGPNEQYF
NA	NA	TRBV7-9	TRBJ2-7	CASSRTEQYF
NA	many	TRBV7-2	TRBJ2-3	CASSLSNSEDTQYF
NA	many	TRBV12-3/TRBV12-4	TRBJ2-3	CASSFSSPDTQYF
TRBD2	many	TRBV9	TRBJ2-3	CASSVGSGSTADTQYF
NA	NA	TRBV12-3/TRBV12-4	TRBJ2-2	CACSFDTGELFF
NA	NA	TRBV11-2	TRBJ2-1	CASSPGGRPGRPGTYNEQFF
NA	many	TRBV4-1	TRBJ1-5	CASSQASNQPQHF
TRBD2	NA	TRBV27	TRBJ2-1	CASRSSGGYNEQFF
TRBD1	many	TRBV4-3	TRBJ2-7	CASSHDRDRFYEQYF
TRBD1	many	TRBV5-4	TRBJ2-3	CASSFKDRARDTQYF
NA	few	TRBV7-6	TRBJ2-7	CASSPTAAEQYF
TRBD1	NA	TRBV12-3/TRBV12-4	TRBJ2-7	CASRTGTGAHEQYF